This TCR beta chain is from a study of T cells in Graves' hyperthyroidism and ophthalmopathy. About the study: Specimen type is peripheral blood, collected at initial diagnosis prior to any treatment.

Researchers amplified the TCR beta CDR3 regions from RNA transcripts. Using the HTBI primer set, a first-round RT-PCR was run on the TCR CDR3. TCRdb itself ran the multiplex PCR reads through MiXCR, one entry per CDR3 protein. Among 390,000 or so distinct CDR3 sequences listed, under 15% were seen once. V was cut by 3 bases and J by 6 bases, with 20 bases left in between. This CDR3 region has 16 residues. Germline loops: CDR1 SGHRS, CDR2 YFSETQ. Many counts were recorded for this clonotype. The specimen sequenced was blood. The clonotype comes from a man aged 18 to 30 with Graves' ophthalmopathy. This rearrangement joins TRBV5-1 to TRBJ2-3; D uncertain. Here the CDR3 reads CASSSGANLITDTQYF. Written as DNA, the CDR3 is TGCGCCAGCAGCTCCGGAGCCAACCTCATCACGGATACGCAGTATTTT.